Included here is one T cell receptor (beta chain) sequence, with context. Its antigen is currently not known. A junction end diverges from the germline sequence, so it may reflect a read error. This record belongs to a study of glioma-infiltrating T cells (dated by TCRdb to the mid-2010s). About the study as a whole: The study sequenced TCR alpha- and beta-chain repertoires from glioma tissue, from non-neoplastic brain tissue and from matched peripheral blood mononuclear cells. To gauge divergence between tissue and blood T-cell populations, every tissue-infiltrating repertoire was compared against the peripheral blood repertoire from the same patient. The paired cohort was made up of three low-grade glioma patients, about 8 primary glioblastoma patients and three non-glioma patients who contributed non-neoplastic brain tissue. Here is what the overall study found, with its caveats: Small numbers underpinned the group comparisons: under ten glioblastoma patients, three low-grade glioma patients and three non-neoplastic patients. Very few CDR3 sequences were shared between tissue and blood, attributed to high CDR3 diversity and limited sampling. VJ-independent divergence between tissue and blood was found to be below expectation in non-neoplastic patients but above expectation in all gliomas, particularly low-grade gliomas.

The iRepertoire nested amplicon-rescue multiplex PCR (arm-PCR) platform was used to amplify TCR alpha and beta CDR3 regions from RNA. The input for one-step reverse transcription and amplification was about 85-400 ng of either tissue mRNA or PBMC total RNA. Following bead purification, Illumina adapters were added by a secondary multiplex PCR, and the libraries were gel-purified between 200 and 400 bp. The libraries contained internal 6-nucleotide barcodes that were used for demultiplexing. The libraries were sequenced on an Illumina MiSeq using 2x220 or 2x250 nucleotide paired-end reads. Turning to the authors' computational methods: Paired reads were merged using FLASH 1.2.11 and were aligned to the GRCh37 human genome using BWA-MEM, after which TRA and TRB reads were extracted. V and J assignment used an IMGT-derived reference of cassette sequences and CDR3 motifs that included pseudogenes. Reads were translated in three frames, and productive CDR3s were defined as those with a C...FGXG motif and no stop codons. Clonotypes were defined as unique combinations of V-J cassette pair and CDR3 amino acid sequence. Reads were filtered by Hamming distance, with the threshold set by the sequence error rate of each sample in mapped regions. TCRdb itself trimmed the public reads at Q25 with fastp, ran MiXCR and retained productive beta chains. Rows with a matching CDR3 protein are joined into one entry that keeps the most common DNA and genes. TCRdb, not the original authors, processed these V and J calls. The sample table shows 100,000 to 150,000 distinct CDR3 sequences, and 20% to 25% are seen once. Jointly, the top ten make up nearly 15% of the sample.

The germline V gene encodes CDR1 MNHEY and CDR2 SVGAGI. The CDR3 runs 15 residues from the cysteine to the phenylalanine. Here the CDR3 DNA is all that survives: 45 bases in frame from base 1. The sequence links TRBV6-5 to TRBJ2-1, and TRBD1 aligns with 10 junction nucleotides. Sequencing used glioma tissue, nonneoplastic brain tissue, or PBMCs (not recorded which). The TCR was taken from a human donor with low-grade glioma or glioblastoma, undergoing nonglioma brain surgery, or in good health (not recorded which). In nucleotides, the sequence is TGTGCCAGCAGTTTAGGACAGGGGGGCGGAAATGAGCGGTTCTTC. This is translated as CASSLGQGGGNERFF.